The rows below give T cell receptor beta chains drawn from one sample of a study of blood T cell repertoires in COVID-19. Repertoires were generated with immunoSEQ multiplex PCR, while TCRdb's copy carries only in-frame clones and drops some. The profile shows about 220,000 clones, 84% of them singletons. Sequencing was carried out using peripheral blood. The receptor set was obtained from a man between 45 and 60 years old with active or convalescent COVID-19. Both conserved end residues are trimmed from each CDR3. A D gene is named only where the DNA matches it firmly.

>TRBJ1-1|NA|TRBV10-3
AISEPGTYNTEAF
>TRBJ1-4|NA|TRBV7-2
ASSPQGQTEKLF
>TRBJ1-4|TRBD1|TRBV25-1
ASNPGTGVKKLF
>TRBJ2-3|TRBD2|TRBV30
AWSEASGTDTQY
>TRBJ2-3|TRBD2|TRBV11-2
ASSLGGGGKYTQY
>TRBJ2-1|NA|TRBV7-2
ASSYSSVDYNEQF
>TRBJ2-1|NA|TRBV21-1
ASSKVDGEISYNEQF
>TRBJ2-1|TRBD2|TRBV19
ASSILAGGPVSYNEQF
>TRBJ1-3|TRBD1|TRBV5-4
ASSIQTGFTGNTIY
>TRBJ1-6|NA|TRBV7-6
ASSLQAGVNSPLH
>TRBJ1-6|TRBD1|TRBV6-5
ASSYSHRGNSPLH
>TRBJ2-5|NA|TRBV7-9
ASSPRRGEGRETQY
>TRBJ1-5|NA|TRBV2
ASKPTAAGVAQH
>TRBJ2-6|NA|TRBV5-1
ASSVSGSSGANVLT
>TRBJ1-1|NA|TRBV6-5
ASRITMNTEAF
>TRBJ1-4|TRBD1|TRBV7-9
ASSSTFEDRGNEKLF
>TRBJ2-6|TRBD1|TRBV5-1
ASSSTGFTGANVLT
>TRBJ1-2|NA|TRBV3-1/TRBV3-2
ASSQLGRELRYGYT
>TRBJ1-1|NA|TRBV6-1
ASSDPGQKNTEAF
>TRBJ1-6|TRBD1|TRBV7-2
ASSLDRSGGHTPLH
>TRBJ1-1|TRBD1|TRBV11-2
ASSSHRGKGTEAF
>TRBJ2-1|NA|TRBV9
ASSVGASEQF
>TRBJ2-7|TRBD2|TRBV6-2/TRBV6-3
ASSISGGSSYEQY
>TRBJ2-7|TRBD1|TRBV2
ASSRQGGSYEQY
>TRBJ2-5|NA|TRBV4-1
ASSQDPGSVETQY
>TRBJ2-1|NA|TRBV20-1
SASRRAEGEQF
>TRBJ2-3|NA|TRBV10-1
ASSDKLAPDTQY
>TRBJ2-5|TRBD2|TRBV29-1
SAPLGGGYQETQY
>TRBJ1-5|TRBD1|TRBV5-8
ASSLTGQGDNQPQH
>TRBJ1-4|TRBD1|TRBV5-5
ASSSTDREGEKLF
>TRBJ2-7|NA|TRBV29-1
SFRDAYEQY
>TRBJ2-1|NA|TRBV5-1
ASREGWNSYNEQF
>TRBJ2-3|NA|TRBV2
ASSTSPSTDTQY
>TRBJ2-1|TRBD1|TRBV27
ASSSPGQNNEQF
>TRBJ1-2|NA|TRBV10-3
AISSSGGDDGYT
>TRBJ2-5|NA|TRBV3-1/TRBV3-2
ASSLYRGEAETQY
>TRBJ2-1|NA|TRBV4-1
ASSQVQGEDNEQF
>TRBJ1-2|TRBD1|TRBV7-2
ASSPPGQHYGYT
>TRBJ1-5|NA|TRBV7-8
ASSLVSGNQPQH
>TRBJ1-4|NA|TRBV4-2
ASSQGTGFNEKLF
>TRBJ1-6|NA|TRBV9
ASSLSSYNSPLH
>TRBJ2-2|TRBD1|TRBV12-5
ASGSTQGGSTGELF
>TRBJ2-3|NA|TRBV7-9
ASSLLDLASTDTQY
>TRBJ2-4|TRBD1|TRBV28
ASRRGDRAKNIQY
>TRBJ1-5|NA|TRBV27
ASSQGLGNQPQH
>TRBJ2-7|TRBD2|TRBV6-6
ASSPKGTGTSGRGEQY
>TRBJ2-7|NA|TRBV7-9
ASSLDSNSYEQY
>TRBJ2-7|TRBD1|TRBV7-9
ASSPRTGLFDEQY
>TRBJ2-3|TRBD2|TRBV7-3
ASSSCETSGGDTDTQY
>TRBJ1-2|TRBD1|TRBV7-9
ASSSPDRGYGYT
>TRBJ1-6|NA|TRBV19
ASSIPRTATNSPLH
>TRBJ2-7|NA|TRBV29-1
SVSGQITYEQY
>TRBJ1-2|NA|TRBV6-4
ASSVAGYGYGYT
>TRBJ2-7|TRBD2|TRBV29-1
SVALAGDDEQY
>TRBJ2-7|TRBD1|TRBV28
ASSLAGGMYEQY